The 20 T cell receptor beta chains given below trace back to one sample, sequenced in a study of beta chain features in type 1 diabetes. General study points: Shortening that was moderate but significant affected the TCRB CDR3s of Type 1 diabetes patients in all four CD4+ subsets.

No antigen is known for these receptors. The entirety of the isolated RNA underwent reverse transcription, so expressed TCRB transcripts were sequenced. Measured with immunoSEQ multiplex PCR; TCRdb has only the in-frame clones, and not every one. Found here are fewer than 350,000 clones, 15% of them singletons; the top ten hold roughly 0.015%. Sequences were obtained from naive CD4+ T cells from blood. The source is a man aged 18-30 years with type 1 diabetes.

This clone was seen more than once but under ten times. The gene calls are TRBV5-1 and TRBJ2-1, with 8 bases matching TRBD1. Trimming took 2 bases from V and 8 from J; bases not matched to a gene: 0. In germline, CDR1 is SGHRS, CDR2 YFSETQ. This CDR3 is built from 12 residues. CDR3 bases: TGCGCCAGCAGCTTACAGGGGGATGAGCAGTTCTTC. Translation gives CASSLQGDEQFF.

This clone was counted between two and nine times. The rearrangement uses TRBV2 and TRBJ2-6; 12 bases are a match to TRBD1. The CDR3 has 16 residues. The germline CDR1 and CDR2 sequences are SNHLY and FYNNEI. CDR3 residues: CATPGTGGAGANVLTF. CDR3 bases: TGTGCAACCCCCGGGACAGGGGGCGCCGGGGCCAACGTCCTGACTTTC.

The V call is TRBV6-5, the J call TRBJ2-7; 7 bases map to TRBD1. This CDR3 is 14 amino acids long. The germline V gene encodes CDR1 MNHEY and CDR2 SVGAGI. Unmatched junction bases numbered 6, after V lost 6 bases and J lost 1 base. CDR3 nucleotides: TGTGCCAGCAGGTCAAGACAGGGTTCCTACGAGCAGTACTTC. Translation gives CASRSRQGSYEQYF.

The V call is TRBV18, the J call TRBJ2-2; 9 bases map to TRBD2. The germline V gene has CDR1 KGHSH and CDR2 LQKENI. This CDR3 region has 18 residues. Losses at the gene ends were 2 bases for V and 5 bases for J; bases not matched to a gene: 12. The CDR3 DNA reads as TGTGCCAGCTCACCAAGAAGAGTCGCGGGAGGGCGGACCGGGGAGCTGTTTTTT. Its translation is CASSPRRVAGGRTGELFF.

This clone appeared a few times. As DNA, the CDR3 is TGTGCCAGCAGTCCACACCTGAAAGGGGGCAGGGCGGGTCAGCCCCAGCATTTT. Its protein is CASSPHLKGGRAGQPQHF. The rearrangement links TRBV28 to TRBJ1-5; 7 nucleotides line up with TRBD1. Trimming removed 5 bases from V and 6 bases from J; junction bases left unmatched: 19. CDR1 is MDHEN and CDR2 is SYDVKM in the germline V gene. This CDR3 has 18 amino acids.

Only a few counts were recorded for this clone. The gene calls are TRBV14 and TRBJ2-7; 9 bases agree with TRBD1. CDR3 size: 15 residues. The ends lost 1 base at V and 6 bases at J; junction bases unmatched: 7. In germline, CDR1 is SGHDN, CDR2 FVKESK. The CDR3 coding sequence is TGTGCCAGCAGCCAAGTTCCTGGACAGGGGATCGAGCAGTACTTC. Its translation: CASSQVPGQGIEQYF.

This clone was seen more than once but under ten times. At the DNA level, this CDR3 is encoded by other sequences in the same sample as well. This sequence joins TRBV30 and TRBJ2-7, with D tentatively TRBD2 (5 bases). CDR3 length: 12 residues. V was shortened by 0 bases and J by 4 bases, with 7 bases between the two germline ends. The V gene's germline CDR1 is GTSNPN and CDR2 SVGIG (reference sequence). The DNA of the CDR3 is TGTGCCTGGAGTGTAACGGGGTACGAGCAGTACTTC. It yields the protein CAWSVTGYEQYF.

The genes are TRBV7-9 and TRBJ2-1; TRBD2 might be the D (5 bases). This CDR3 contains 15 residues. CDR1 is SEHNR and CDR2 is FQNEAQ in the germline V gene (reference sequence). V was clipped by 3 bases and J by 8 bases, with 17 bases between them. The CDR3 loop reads CASSLSSGLPHEQFF. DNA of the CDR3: TGTGCCAGCAGCTTGAGCAGCGGCCTCCCCCATGAGCAGTTCTTC.

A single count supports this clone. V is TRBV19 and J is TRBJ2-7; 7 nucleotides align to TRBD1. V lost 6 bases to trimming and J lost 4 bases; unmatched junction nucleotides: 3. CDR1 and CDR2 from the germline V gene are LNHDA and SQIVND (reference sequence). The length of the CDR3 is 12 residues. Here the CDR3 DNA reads TGTGCCAGTAGGGACAGGTCTTACGAGCAGTACTTC. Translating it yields CASRDRSYEQYF.

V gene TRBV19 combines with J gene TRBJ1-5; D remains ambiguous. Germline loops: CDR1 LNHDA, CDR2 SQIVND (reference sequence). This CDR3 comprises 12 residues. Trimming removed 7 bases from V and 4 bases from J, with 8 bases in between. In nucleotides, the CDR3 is TGTGCCAGTAAGCCACCAAATCAGCCCCAGCATTTT. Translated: CASKPPNQPQHF.

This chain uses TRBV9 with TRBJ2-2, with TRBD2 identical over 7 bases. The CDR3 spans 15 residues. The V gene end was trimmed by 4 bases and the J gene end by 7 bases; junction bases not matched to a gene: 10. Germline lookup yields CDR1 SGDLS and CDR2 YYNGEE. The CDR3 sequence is CASSRLAQGFGELFF. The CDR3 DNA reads TGTGCCAGCAGCAGACTAGCTCAGGGTTTCGGGGAGCTGTTTTTT.

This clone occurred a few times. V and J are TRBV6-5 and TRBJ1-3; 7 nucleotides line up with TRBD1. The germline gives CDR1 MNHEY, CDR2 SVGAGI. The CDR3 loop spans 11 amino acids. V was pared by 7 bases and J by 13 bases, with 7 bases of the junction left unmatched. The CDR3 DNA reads TGTGCCAGCATTGGGGTGACAGGGATATATTTT. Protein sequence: CASIGVTGIYF.

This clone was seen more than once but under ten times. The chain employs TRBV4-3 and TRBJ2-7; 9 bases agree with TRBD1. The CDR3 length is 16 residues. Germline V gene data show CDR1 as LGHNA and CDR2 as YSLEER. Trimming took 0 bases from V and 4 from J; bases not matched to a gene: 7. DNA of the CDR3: TGCGCCAGCAGCCAAGAGGTTGGGACAGGGCAATACGAGCAGTACTTC. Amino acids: CASSQEVGTGQYEQYF.

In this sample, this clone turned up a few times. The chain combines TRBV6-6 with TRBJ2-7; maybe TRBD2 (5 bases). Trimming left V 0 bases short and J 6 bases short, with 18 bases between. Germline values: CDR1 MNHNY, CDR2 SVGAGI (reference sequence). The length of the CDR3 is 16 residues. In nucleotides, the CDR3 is TGTGCCAGCAGTTACTCCGGTGGGAGCGTTCCCCGCGAGCAGTACTTC. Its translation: CASSYSGGSVPREQYF.

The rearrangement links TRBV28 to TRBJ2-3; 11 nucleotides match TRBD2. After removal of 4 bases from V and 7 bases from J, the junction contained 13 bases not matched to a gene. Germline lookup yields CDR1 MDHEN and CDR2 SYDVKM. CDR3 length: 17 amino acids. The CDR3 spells CASSSPVAGGPVNTQYF. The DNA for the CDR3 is TGTGCCAGCAGTTCCCCCGTAGCGGGGGGGCCGGTCAATACGCAGTATTTT.

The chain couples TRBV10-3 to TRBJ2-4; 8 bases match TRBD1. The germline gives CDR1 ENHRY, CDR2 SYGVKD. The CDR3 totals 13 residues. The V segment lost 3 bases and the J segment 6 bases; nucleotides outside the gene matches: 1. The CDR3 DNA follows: TGTGCCATCAGTGAACAGGGGGGAAACATTCAGTACTTC. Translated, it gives CAISEQGGNIQYF.

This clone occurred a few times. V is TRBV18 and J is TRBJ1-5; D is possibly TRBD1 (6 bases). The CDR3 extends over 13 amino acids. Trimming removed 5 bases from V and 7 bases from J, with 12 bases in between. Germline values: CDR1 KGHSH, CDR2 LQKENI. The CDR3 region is CASSTGGGQPQHF. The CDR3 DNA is TGTGCCAGCTCAACGGGGGGGGGCCAGCCCCAGCATTTT.

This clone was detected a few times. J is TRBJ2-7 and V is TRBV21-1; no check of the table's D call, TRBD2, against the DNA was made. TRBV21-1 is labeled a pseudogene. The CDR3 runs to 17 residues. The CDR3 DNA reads TGTGCCAGCAGCAAAGCGAGGCGCGGGGCAAGCTCCTACGAGCAGTACTTC. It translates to CASSKARRGASSYEQYF.

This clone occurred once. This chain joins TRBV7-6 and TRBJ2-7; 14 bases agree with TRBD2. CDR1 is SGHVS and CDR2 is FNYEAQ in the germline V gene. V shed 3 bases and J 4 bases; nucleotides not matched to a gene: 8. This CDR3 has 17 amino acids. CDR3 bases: TGTGCCAGCAGCTTCCCCCCCGGGACTAGCGGGAGTTACGAGCAGTACTTC. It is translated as CASSFPPGTSGSYEQYF. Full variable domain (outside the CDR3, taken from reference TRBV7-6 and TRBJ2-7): GAGVSQSPRYKVTKRGQDVALRCDPISGHVSLYWYRQALGQGPEFLTYFNYEAQQDKSGLPNDRFSAERPEGSISTLTIQRTEQRDSAMYRCASSFPPGTSGSYEQYFGPGTRLTVT.

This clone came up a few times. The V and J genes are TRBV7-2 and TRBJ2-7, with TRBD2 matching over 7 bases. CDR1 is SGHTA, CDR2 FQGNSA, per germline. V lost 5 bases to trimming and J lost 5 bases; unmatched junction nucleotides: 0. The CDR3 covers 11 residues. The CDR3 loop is CASSRGDEQYF. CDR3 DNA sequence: TGTGCCAGCAGCCGGGGGGACGAGCAGTACTTC.